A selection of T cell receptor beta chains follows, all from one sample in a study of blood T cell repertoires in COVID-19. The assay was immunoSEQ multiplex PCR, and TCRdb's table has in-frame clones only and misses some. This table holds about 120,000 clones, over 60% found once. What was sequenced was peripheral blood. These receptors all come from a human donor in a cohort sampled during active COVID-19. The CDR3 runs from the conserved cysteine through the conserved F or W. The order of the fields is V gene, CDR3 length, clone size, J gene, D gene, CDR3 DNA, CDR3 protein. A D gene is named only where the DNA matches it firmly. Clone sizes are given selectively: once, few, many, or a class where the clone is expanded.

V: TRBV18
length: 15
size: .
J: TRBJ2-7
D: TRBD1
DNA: TGTGCCAGCTCACTACCTTGGACAGGGTCCTACGAGCAGTACTTC
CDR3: CASSLPWTGSYEQYF

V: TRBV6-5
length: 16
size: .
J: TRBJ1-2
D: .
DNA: TGTGCCAGCAGTTACGGATTGAGTGCGGGGAACTATGGCTACACCTTC
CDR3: CASSYGLSAGNYGYTF

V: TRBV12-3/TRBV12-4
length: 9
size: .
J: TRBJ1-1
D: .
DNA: TGTGCCACTCACACTGAAGCTTTCTTT
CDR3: CATHTEAFF

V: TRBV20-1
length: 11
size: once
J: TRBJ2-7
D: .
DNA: TGCAGTGCGATACTAGCATACGAGCAGTACTTC
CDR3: CSAILAYEQYF

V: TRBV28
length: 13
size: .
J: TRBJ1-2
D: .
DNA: TGTGCCAGCAGTTTGGCAGGGAACTATGGCTACACCTTC
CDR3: CASSLAGNYGYTF

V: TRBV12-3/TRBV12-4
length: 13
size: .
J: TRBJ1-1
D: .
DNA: TGTGCCAGCAGTTTAAACACGAACACTGAAGCTTTCTTT
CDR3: CASSLNTNTEAFF

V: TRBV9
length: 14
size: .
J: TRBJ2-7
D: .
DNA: TGTGCCAGCAGCGTTTCCCCTGTGGCTGACGAGCAGTACTTC
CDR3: CASSVSPVADEQYF

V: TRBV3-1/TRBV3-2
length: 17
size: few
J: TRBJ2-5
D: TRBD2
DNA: TGTGCCAGCAGCTACTCTTCCGGGACTAGCGGGGTAGAGACCCAGTACTTC
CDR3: CASSYSSGTSGVETQYF

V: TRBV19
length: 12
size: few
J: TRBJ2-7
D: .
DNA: TGTGCCAGTAGTATCGGTGGTGGCGAGCAGTACTTC
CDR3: CASSIGGGEQYF

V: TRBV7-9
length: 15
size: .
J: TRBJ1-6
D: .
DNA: TGTGCCAGCAGCGCGCAGGGGCTGGGTAATTCACCCCTCCACTTT
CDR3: CASSAQGLGNSPLHF

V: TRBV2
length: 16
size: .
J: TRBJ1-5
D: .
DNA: TGTGCCAGCAGTGTGGGCAGCCTTTATAGCAATCAGCCCCAGCATTTT
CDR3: CASSVGSLYSNQPQHF

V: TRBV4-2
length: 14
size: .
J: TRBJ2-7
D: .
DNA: TGTGCCAGCAGCCAAGATCGCGGGTCCTACGAGCAGTACTTC
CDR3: CASSQDRGSYEQYF

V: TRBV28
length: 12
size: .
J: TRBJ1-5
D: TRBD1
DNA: TGTGCCAGACAGGGGTCCAATCAGCCCCAGCATTTT
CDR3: CARQGSNQPQHF

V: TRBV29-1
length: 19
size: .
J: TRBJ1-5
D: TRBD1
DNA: TGCAGCGTTGAAGATCTAGGGACAGGGGAGGGGTTGAGCAATCAGCCCCAGCATTTT
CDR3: CSVEDLGTGEGLSNQPQHF

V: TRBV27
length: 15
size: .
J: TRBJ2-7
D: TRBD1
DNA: TGTGCCAGCAGTTTACTAGGGACAGGGACCTACGAGCAGTACTTC
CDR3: CASSLLGTGTYEQYF

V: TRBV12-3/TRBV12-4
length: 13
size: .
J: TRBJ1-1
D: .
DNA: TGTGCCAGCAGTTTTCCGGAGAACATTGAAGCTTTCTTT
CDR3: CASSFPENIEAFF

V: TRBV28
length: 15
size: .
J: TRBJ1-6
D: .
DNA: TGTGCCAGCAGCAGTGAAGGGGACTATAATTCACCCCTCCACTTT
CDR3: CASSSEGDYNSPLHF

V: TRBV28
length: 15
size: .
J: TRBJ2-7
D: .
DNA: TGTGCCAGCAGCTGGGCACGCGGGTGGGAGAACGAGCAGTACTTC
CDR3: CASSWARGWENEQYF

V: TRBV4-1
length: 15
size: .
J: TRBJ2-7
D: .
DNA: TGCGCCAGCAGCCCCGCCGGGAGCAGAAAGGACGAGCAGTACTTC
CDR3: CASSPAGSRKDEQYF

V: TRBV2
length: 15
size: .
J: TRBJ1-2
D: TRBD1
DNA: TGTGCCAGCGGGGATTGGACAGGGGGACCCTATGGCTACACCTTC
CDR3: CASGDWTGGPYGYTF